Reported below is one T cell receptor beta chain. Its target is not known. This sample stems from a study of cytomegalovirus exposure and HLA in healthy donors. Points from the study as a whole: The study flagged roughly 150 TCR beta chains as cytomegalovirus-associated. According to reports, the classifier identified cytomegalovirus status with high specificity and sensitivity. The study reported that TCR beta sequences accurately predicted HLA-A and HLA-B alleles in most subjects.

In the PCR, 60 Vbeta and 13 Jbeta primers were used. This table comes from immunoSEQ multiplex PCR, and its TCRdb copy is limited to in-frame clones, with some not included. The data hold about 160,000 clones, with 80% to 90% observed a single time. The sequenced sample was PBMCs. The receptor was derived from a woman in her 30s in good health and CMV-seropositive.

CDR3 DNA: TGCAGCGTCGCGGACAGGGCGGGATTTGGAAACACCATATATTTT. It encodes CSVADRAGFGNTIYF. V and J are TRBV29-1 and TRBJ1-3, with 8 bases fitting TRBD1. CDR3 length equals 15 residues. J gave up 3 bases and V 6 bases, and 10 bases lay outside the gene matches. From germline, CDR1 is SQVTM and CDR2 ANQGSEA.